The T cell receptor beta chain described here comes from a study of blood T cell repertoires in COVID-19. Study information: The cDNA or gDNA used as material had been derived from T cells, B-cell-depleted T cells, or PBMCs.

Germline V gene lookup returns CDR1 WSHSY and CDR2 SAAADI. V lost 4 bases and J 9 bases, leaving 7 bases between the germline ends. The CDR3 totals 11 residues. Per the original data handling: The authors estimated nucleated cell counts from reference gene primer amplification. Profiled with immunoSEQ multiplex PCR; TCRdb holds only in-frame clones, not every one. The D gene and trimming were derived from the DNA, and the V and J assignments and clone size from that table. This table holds 250,000 or so clones, 88% found once. The V call is TRBV10-2, the J call TRBJ2-1, with D unclear. The clonotype comes from a woman in her twenties or thirties with acute or convalescent COVID-19. Material for sequencing was peripheral blood. This CDR3 is CASSASVEQFF. CDR3 nucleotide sequence: TGCGCCAGCAGTGCGAGCGTTGAGCAGTTCTTC.